This T cell receptor beta chain was sequenced in a study of radiation and T cells in renal cell carcinoma. Findings and limits, study-wide: In blood, top tumor clones expanded by 2 weeks, shrinking by 4.

The CDR3 length is 14 residues. Germline values: CDR1 SGHRS, CDR2 YFSETQ. The V segment lost 2 bases and the J segment 1 base; nucleotides outside the gene matches: 1. The time point is: baseline pretreatment blood. Treatment given: 15 Gy SBRT to primary tumor, nephrectomy 4 weeks later. The assay was immunoSEQ multiplex PCR, and TCRdb's table has in-frame clones only and misses some. The table records tens of thousands of clones, approximately 80% of them present only once. Points on this clone: Its target is unknown.

The rearrangement uses TRBV5-1 and TRBJ2-5, with 8 bases lining up with TRBD1. This TCR was sampled from a man aged 60 to 69 with renal cell carcinoma. The specimen comprised blood, sampled from a patient whose treatment included radiotherapy and nephrectomy. As DNA, the CDR3 is TGCGCCAGCAGCTTAGGGACAGGCCAAGAGACCCAGTACTTC. As protein: CASSLGTGQETQYF.